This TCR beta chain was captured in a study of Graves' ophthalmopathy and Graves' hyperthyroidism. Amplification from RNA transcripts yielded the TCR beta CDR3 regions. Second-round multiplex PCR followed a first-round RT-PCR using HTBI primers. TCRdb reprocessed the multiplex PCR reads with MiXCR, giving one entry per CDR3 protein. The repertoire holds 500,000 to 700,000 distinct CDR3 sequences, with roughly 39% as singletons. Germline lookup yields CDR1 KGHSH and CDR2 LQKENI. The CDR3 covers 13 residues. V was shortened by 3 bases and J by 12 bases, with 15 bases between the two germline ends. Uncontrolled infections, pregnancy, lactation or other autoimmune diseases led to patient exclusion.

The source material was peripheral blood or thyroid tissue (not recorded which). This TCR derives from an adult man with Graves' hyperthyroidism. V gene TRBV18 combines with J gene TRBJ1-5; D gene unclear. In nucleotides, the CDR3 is TGTGCCAGCTCACCGCGAAGGGCGGCGGACCAGCATTTT. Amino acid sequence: CASSPRRAADQHF.